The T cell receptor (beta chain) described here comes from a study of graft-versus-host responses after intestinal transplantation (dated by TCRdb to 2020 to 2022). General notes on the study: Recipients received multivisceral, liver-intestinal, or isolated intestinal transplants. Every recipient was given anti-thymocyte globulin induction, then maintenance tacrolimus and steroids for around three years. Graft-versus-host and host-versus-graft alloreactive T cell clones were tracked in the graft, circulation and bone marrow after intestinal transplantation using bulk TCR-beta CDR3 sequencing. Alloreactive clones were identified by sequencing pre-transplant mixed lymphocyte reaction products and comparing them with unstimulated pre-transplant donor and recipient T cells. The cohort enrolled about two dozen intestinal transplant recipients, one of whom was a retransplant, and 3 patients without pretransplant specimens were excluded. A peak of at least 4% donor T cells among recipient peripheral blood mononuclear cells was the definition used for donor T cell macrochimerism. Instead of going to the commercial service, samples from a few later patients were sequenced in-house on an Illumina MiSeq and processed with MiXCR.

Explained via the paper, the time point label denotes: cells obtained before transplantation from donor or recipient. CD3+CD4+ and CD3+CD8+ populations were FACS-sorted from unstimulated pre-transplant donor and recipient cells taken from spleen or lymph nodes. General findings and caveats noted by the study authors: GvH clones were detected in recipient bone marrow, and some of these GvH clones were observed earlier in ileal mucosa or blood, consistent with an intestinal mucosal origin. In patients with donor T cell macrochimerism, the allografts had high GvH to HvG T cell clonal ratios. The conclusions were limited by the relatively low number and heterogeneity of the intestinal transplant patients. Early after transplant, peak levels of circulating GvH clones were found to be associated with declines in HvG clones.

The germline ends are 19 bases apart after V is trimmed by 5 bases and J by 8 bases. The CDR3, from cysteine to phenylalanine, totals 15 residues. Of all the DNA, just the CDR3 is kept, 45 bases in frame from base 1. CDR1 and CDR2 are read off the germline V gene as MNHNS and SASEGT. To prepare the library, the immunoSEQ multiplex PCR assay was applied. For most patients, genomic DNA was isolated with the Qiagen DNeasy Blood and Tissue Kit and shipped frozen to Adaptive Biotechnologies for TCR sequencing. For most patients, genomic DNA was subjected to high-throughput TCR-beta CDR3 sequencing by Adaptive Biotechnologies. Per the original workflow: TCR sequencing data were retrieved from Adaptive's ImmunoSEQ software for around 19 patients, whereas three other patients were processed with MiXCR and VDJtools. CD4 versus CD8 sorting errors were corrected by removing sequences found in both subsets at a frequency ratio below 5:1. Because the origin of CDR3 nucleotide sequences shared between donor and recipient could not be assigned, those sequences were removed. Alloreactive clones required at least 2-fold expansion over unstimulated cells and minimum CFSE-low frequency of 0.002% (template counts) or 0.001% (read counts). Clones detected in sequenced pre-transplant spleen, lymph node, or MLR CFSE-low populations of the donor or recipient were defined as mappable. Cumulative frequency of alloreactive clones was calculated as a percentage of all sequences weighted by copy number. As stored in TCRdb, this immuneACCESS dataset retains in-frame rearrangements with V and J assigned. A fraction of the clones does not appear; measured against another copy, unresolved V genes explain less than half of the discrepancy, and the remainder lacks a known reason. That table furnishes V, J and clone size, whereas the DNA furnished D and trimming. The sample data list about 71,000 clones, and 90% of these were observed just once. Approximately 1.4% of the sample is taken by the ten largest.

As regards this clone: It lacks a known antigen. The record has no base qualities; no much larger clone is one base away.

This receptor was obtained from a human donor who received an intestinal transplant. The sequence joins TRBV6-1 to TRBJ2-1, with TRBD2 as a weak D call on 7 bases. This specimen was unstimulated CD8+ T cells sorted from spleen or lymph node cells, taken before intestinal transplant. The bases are TGTGCCAGCAGTCCTGGCGGGGGCACTGAGCATGAGCAGTTCTTC. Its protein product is CASSPGGGTEHEQFF.